This T cell receptor (beta chain) was recorded in a study of T cells in Graves' hyperthyroidism and ophthalmopathy. Study-wide points: Most thyroid clonotypes expanded above 0.001 were also detected in blood. Progression to ophthalmopathy was predicted a median of 6.5 months early.

A remark on this clonotype: Antigen specificity is unknown.

Isolation of PBMCs was performed on around 9.8 ml fresh peripheral blood. Amplified regions were TCR beta CDR3 sequences from RNA transcripts. First-round RT-PCR of the TCR CDR3 relied on the HTBI primer set. TCRdb recomputed calls from the multiplex PCR reads with MiXCR, one row per CDR3 protein. The sample contains 480,000 or so distinct CDR3 sequences, roughly an eighth of which appear only once. CDR3 length: 15 residues. Germline V CDR1 and CDR2: SEHNR, FQNEAQ (reference sequence). Trimming took 5 bases from V and 2 from J, leaving 13 bases between them. The specimen sequenced was blood. This rearrangement joins TRBV7-9 to TRBJ2-1, with a possible D match to TRBD2 (5 bases). This receptor was obtained from a young woman with Graves' hyperthyroidism. The CDR3 reads CASSRTNGAYNEQFF. CDR3 in DNA: TGTGCCAGCAGCCGTACAAACGGGGCCTACAATGAGCAGTTCTTC. The whole variable domain, filled in from reference TRBV7-9 and TRBJ2-1, reads DTGVSQNPRHKITKRGQNVTFRCDPISEHNRLYWYRQTLGQGPEFLTYFQNEAQLEKSRLLSDRFSAERPKGSFSTLEIQRTEQGDSAMYLCASSRTNGAYNEQFFGPGTRLTVL.